One and the same sample provided the 32 T cell receptor beta chains below, sequenced in a study of response to subunit inactivated influenza vaccine (dated by TCRdb to the late 2010s). Library generation was performed with RT-PCR. These reads were obtained on an Illumina HiSeq 2500. Clones were called with MiXCR by TCRdb after fastp trimmed the public reads at Q25, and only in-frame beta chains were retained. Under each unique CDR3 protein, matching rows form one entry showing the most common genes and DNA. The sample table records hundreds of thousands of distinct CDR3 sequences; approximately 10% of these occur just once. Together, the top ten hold about 10% of the sample. The sample consisted of PBMCs from blood, taken on the day of vaccination. These receptors all stem from a man over 45 who received an inactivated influenza vaccine. Donor details come from another sample of the same person, matched by shared clones.

This clonotype occurred a few times. The CDR3 nucleotides read TGTGCCAGCAGTGTGGCAGGGTATAATTCACCCCTCCACTTT. Translating it yields CASSVAGYNSPLHF. The rearrangement uses TRBV2 and TRBJ1-6; TRBD1 is a possible D gene (5 bases). The germline CDR1 and CDR2 sequences are SNHLY and FYNNEI. The CDR3 runs to 14 residues. The V end lost 4 bases, the J end lost 4 bases, and 8 bases lay between the germline ends.

The chain couples TRBV12-3 or TRBV12-4 to TRBJ1-3; D call uncertain. The germline V and J ends were trimmed by 8 bases and 1 base, with 12 bases remaining between them. The CDR3 is 14 residues long. The CDR3 DNA reads TGTGCCAGCCTATGGGGTCTTTCTGGAAACACCATATATTTT. Translated: CASLWGLSGNTIYF.

The gene calls are TRBV24-1 and TRBJ2-1; 8 bases are shared with TRBD1. With 7 bases clipped from V and 9 bases from J, the junction kept 22 bases outside the gene matches. The germline CDR1 and CDR2 sequences are KGHDR and SFDVKD. This CDR3 spans 18 amino acids. The CDR3 sequence: CATSQGAWWEVGSTEQFF. The DNA for the CDR3 is TGTGCCACCAGCCAGGGGGCATGGTGGGAGGTAGGGTCCACTGAGCAGTTCTTC.

The rearrangement links TRBV6-1 to TRBJ1-2, with unresolved D. CDR3 length equals 14 residues. V was cut by 5 bases and J by 4 bases, with 14 bases left in between. Germline CDR1 and CDR2: MNHNS and SASEGT. Here the CDR3 DNA reads TGTGCCAGCAGTCCAGAACCCAGGTCCTATGGCTACACCTTC. Amino acids: CASSPEPRSYGYTF.

This sequence joins TRBV5-6 and TRBJ2-1, with 9 bases aligning to TRBD2. This CDR3 is 15 amino acids long. Germline trimming cut 5 bases from V and 4 bases from J; bases unmatched to any gene: 7. The germline V gene encodes CDR1 SGHDT and CDR2 YYEEEE. The CDR3 sequence is CASRSSGEIYNEQFF. CDR3 coding DNA: TGTGCCAGCAGATCTAGCGGGGAGATATACAATGAGCAGTTCTTC.

This clonotype was observed a handful of times. This sequence joins TRBV6-2 or TRBV6-3 and TRBJ2-5; D ambiguous. V shed 6 bases and J shed 7 bases, with 15 bases lying between them. CDR3 length: 13 residues. Germline-derived CDR1 and CDR2 are MNHEY and SVGEGT. The CDR3 region has the DNA TGTGCCAGCAGCCCCATCGTCCTTGGGACCCAGTACTTC. It yields the protein CASSPIVLGTQYF.

This rearrangement joins TRBV6-5 to TRBJ1-2; D perhaps matches TRBD1 (6 bases). This CDR3 region has 14 residues. CDR1 is MNHEY and CDR2 is SVGAGI in the germline V gene. Trimming cost V 6 bases and J 4 bases, with 15 bases left between them. The CDR3 loop is CASRYRDGIYGYTF. CDR3 DNA sequence: TGTGCCAGCAGGTACAGGGACGGAATCTATGGCTACACCTTC.

This clonotype occurred once. The chain recombines TRBV20-1 with TRBJ2-7; 7 nucleotides align to TRBD1. The CDR3 consists of 13 residues. V dropped 1 base and J dropped 2; count of bases not matched to a gene: 2. Germline loops: CDR1 DFQATT, CDR2 SNEGSKA (reference sequence). Here the CDR3 reads CSARVRGTYEQYF. The CDR3 DNA is TGCAGTGCTAGAGTCAGGGGGACCTACGAGCAGTACTTC.

This clonotype has a count of ten or more. This chain joins TRBV12-3 or TRBV12-4 and TRBJ2-7; possible D gene TRBD1, 6 bases. CDR3 size: 13 residues. V gave up 6 bases and J gave up 2 bases, with 11 bases separating them. The CDR3 region is CASRRDTTYEQYF. CDR3 bases: TGTGCCAGCAGACGGGACACTACCTACGAGCAGTACTTC.

The table lists this clonotype with a few counts. The chain is built from TRBV7-2 and TRBJ2-7; the D gene is possibly TRBD2 (5 bases). CDR1 SGHTA and CDR2 FQGNSA come from the germline V gene. V dropped 3 bases and J dropped 0 bases, with 12 bases sitting between them. The CDR3 has 15 amino acids. CDR3 loop: CASSLSLGGSYEQYF. The CDR3 DNA is TGTGCCAGCAGCTTGAGTTTAGGAGGCTCCTACGAGCAGTACTTC.

The genes are TRBV12-3 or TRBV12-4 and TRBJ2-1; no clear D. Trimming cost V 6 bases and J 9 bases, with 9 bases left between them. The CDR3 extends over 11 amino acids. The CDR3 DNA reads as TGTGCCAGCAGCGATCGGACTGAGCAGTTCTTC. Translated, it gives CASSDRTEQFF.

This clonotype appeared a few times. This chain uses TRBV4-2 with TRBJ2-5; 9 nucleotides align to TRBD1. J gave up 4 bases and V 0 bases, and 3 bases lay outside the gene matches. The length of the CDR3 is 15 residues. Germline CDR1 and CDR2: LGHNA and YNFKEQ. The CDR3 bases are TGTGCCAGCAGCCAAGACCTGGACAGGGGAGAGACCCAGTACTTC. This gives the protein CASSQDLDRGETQYF.

There are a few counts of this clonotype. V usage is TRBV9 and J usage is TRBJ2-5; no reliable D call. The V end was cut by 0 bases, the J end by 1 base, with 4 bases between. The CDR3 has 13 amino acids. Germline values: CDR1 SGDLS, CDR2 YYNGEE. CDR3 residues: CASSVGAQETQYF. As DNA, the CDR3 is TGTGCCAGCAGCGTAGGGGCCCAAGAGACCCAGTACTTC.

The chain has TRBV24-1 and TRBJ1-5; possible D gene TRBD1, 6 bases. V dropped 4 bases and J dropped 5 bases, with 14 bases sitting between them. CDR3 size: 15 residues. CDR1 is KGHDR and CDR2 is SFDVKD in the germline V gene. The CDR3 DNA follows: TGTGCCACCAGTGACACGGGGGGCCTTTATCAGCCCCAGCATTTT. This sequence encodes CATSDTGGLYQPQHF.

CDR3 amino acids: CSARSGRGYNEQFF. The CDR3 region has the DNA TGCAGTGCTAGATCGGGACGGGGTTACAATGAGCAGTTCTTC. The chain combines TRBV20-1 with TRBJ2-1, with D perhaps being TRBD1 or TRBD2 (5 bases each). The CDR3 loop spans 14 amino acids. V was clipped by 2 bases and J by 4 bases, with 12 bases between them. Germline-derived CDR1 and CDR2 are DFQATT and SNEGSKA (reference sequence).

This clonotype appeared many times. The genes are TRBV20-1 and TRBJ2-2; the D gene is possibly TRBD2 (5 bases). The V end lost 3 bases, the J end lost 1 base, and 6 bases lay between the germline ends. Germline CDR1 reads DFQATT; CDR2 reads SNEGSKA (reference sequence). The CDR3 loop spans 13 amino acids. DNA for the CDR3: TGCAGTGCTAGCGGGATGAACACCGGGGAGCTGTTTTTT. It is translated as CSASGMNTGELFF.

This clonotype occurred many times. V and J are TRBV7-6 and TRBJ2-5; D is possibly TRBD2 (5 bases). V was cut by 6 bases and J by 5 bases, with 19 bases left in between. The CDR3 is 15 residues long. From germline, CDR1 is SGHVS and CDR2 FNYEAQ. In DNA, the CDR3 is TGTGCCAGCAGACATCCTAGGGTAGCGAGTGAGACCCAGTACTTC. As protein: CASRHPRVASETQYF.

There are a few counts of this clonotype. The V gene is TRBV29-1, the J gene TRBJ1-2, with TRBD1 identical over 8 bases. Germline-derived CDR1 and CDR2 are SQVTM and ANQGSEA. The CDR3 loop spans 12 amino acids. The J segment lost 2 bases and the V segment lost 5 bases, leaving 1 base of the junction unmatched. The CDR3 loop reads CSVQGANYGYTF. CDR3 sequence (DNA): TGCAGCGTTCAGGGGGCGAACTATGGCTACACCTTC. Drawing the rest from reference TRBV29-1 and TRBJ1-2, the complete variable domain is SAVISQKPSRDICQRGTSLTIQCQVDSQVTMMFWYRQQPGQSLTLIATANQGSEATYESGFVIDKFPISRPNLTFSTLTVSNMSPEDSSIYLCSVQGANYGYTFGSGTRLTVV.

V gene TRBV7-2 combines with J gene TRBJ2-7; TRBD2 matches at 10 bases. The CDR3 runs 15 residues. CDR1 is SGHTA, CDR2 FQGNSA, per germline. V lost 1 base to trimming and J lost 4 bases; unmatched junction nucleotides: 4. The CDR3: CASSLELAGRYEQYF. CDR3 sequence (DNA): TGTGCCAGCAGCTTAGAACTAGCGGGACGGTACGAGCAGTACTTC.

The chain is built from TRBV20-1 and TRBJ2-1, with D unresolved. Per germline, CDR1 DFQATT and CDR2 SNEGSKA (reference sequence). V was trimmed by 0 bases and J by 6 bases, leaving 15 bases between them. There are 15 residues in the CDR3. The CDR3 region has the DNA TGCAGTGCTAGAGATCTTCGTAAAACCCGCAATGAGCAGTTCTTC. Amino acid sequence: CSARDLRKTRNEQFF.

The rearrangement joins TRBV29-1 to TRBJ2-1, with TRBD2 matching 7 bases. This CDR3 contains 15 residues. Germline loops: CDR1 SQVTM, CDR2 ANQGSEA. The J segment lost 3 bases and the V segment lost 6 bases, leaving 11 bases of the junction unmatched. CDR3 amino acids: CSVEGSRESYNEQFF. The CDR3 coding sequence is TGCAGCGTCGAGGGTTCGCGGGAGAGCTACAATGAGCAGTTCTTC.

This clonotype was observed a few times. The DNA for the CDR3 is TGTGCCAGCAGCCATACGACAGGGAAAAACATTCAGTACTTC. Translated: CASSHTTGKNIQYF. This chain connects TRBV16 to TRBJ2-4; TRBD1 agrees at 7 bases. There are 14 residues in the CDR3. The ends lost 3 bases at V and 4 bases at J; junction bases unmatched: 3. Looked up from germline, CDR1 is KGHSY and CDR2 is FQNENV.

Remarks on this clonotype: Germline is not matched at one junction end, which may reflect a read error. The chain combines TRBV20-1 with TRBJ2-1; tentatively, D is TRBD1 or TRBD2 (5 bases each). Germline V gene lookup returns CDR1 DFQATT and CDR2 SNEGSKA (reference sequence). The CDR3 covers 11 residues. The CDR3 sequence is CSAGDGNEHFF. CDR3 sequence (DNA): TGCAGTGCCGGGGACGGAAATGAGCACTTCTTC.

With respect to this clonotype: One end of the junction varies from germline; a read error may be responsible. CDR3 in DNA: TGTGCCAGCAGATACAGGGACAGAGAGACCCAGCACTTC. It encodes CASRYRDRETQHF. V usage is TRBV6-2 or TRBV6-3 and J usage is TRBJ2-5; 7 nucleotides match TRBD1. Germline V gene lookup returns CDR1 MNHEY and CDR2 SVGEGT. The CDR3 contains 13 residues.

V and J are TRBV4-3 and TRBJ2-1, with D tentatively TRBD2 (6 bases). V lost 6 bases, J lost 6 bases, and 15 bases lay in between. This CDR3 has 14 amino acids. Germline V gene data show CDR1 as LGHNA and CDR2 as YSLEER. The CDR3 protein is CASRSVVRGNEQFF. CDR3 coding DNA: TGCGCCAGCAGGTCCGTCGTGCGGGGCAATGAGCAGTTCTTC.

Many counts were recorded for this clonotype. This chain links TRBV29-1 with TRBJ2-1; D is undetermined. This CDR3 region has 13 residues. Germline V gene lookup returns CDR1 SQVTM and CDR2 ANQGSEA. V gave up 3 bases and J gave up 1 base, with 7 bases separating them. This CDR3 reads CSVEPASYNEQFF. In nucleotides, the CDR3 is TGCAGCGTTGAGCCGGCTTCCTACAATGAGCAGTTCTTC.

The CDR3: CASSARDSAHEQYF. The CDR3 coding sequence is TGTGCCAGCAGCGCCCGGGACAGTGCACACGAGCAGTACTTC. The rearrangement links TRBV7-6 to TRBJ2-7, with TRBD1 identical over 7 bases. The CDR3 has 14 residues. Germline V CDR1 and CDR2: SGHVS, FNYEAQ. V lost 5 bases, J lost 5 bases, and 9 bases stayed unmatched.

The chain recombines TRBV19 with TRBJ2-1, with D tentatively TRBD1 (6 bases). Per the germline V gene, CDR1 is LNHDA and CDR2 is SQIVND (reference sequence). The CDR3 sequence is 14 residues long. V was cut by 7 bases and J by 7 bases, with 17 bases left in between. DNA of the CDR3: TGTGCCAGTAAATGGGCGAGGGGGTCAAATGAGCAGTTCTTC. Translated, it gives CASKWARGSNEQFF.

The rearrangement joins TRBV12-3 or TRBV12-4 to TRBJ1-2; a possible D gene is TRBD1 (6 bases). V was pared by 5 bases and J by 1 base, with 11 bases between. This CDR3 has 14 amino acids. CDR3 in amino acids: CASSATGLNYGYTF. Written as DNA, the CDR3 is TGTGCCAGCAGTGCTACAGGGCTTAACTATGGCTACACCTTC.

This clonotype was counted only a few times. This chain links TRBV2 with TRBJ2-5, with D uncertain. The germline V gene encodes CDR1 SNHLY and CDR2 FYNNEI. This CDR3 contains 14 residues. V lost 3 bases and J 5 bases, leaving 13 bases between the germline ends. CDR3 sequence reads: CASSEGSRRETQYF. In DNA form, the CDR3 reads TGTGCCAGCAGTGAGGGATCCCGTCGGGAGACCCAGTACTTC.

This sequence joins TRBV7-9 and TRBJ1-2, with TRBD1 matching 7 bases. The germline V gene has CDR1 SEHNR and CDR2 FQNEAQ (reference sequence). V lost 5 bases and J lost 3; bases outside the gene matches: 9. The CDR3 spans 15 residues. For the CDR3, the DNA is TGTGCCAGCAGCCCCCAGGGGGGGGATCACTATGGCTACACCTTC. It encodes CASSPQGGDHYGYTF.

The genes are TRBV5-1 and TRBJ2-5; TRBD1 aligns across 11 bases. Germline CDR1 SGHRS, CDR2 YFSETQ. The V and J ends lost 4 bases and 4 bases, in that order; junction bases with no gene match: 6. The CDR3 spans 15 residues. CDR3 nucleotides: TGCGCCAGCAGCACCGGACAGGGGGCAAGAGAGACCCAGTACTTC. It specifies CASSTGQGARETQYF. The variable domain in full, completed from reference TRBV5-1 and TRBJ2-5, reads KAGVTQTPRYLIKTRGQQVTLSCSPISGHRSVSWYQQTPGQGLQFLFEYFSETQRNKGNFPGRFSGRQFSNSRSEMNVSTLELGDSALYLCASSTGQGARETQYFGPGTRLLVL.